The 21 T cell receptor beta chains given below trace back to one sample, sequenced in a study of OX40 agonist ivuxolimab in advanced cancers. Libraries were made using the immunoSEQ multiplex PCR assay. In TCRdb, the immuneACCESS table is reduced to in-frame sequences with V and J assigned. These tables do not hold every clone; where another copy was compared, an unresolved V gene accounts for under half, and the others remain unexplained. In this sample the table shows about 93,000 clones, approximately 94% of which occur a single time. Of the sample, around 3% is held by the ten largest clones. The specimen comprised CD4+ or CD8+ T cells sorted from blood, sampled in a trial of the OX40 agonist ivuxolimab. These receptors were collected from an adult with an advanced solid tumor such as melanoma, head and neck, liver or kidney cancer.

V is TRBV9 and J is TRBJ1-2; tentatively, D is TRBD1 (5 bases). The V gene's germline CDR1 is SGDLS and CDR2 YYNGEE. This CDR3 is built from 15 residues. V lost 3 bases to trimming and J lost 4 bases, with 16 bases between them. The chain's CDR3 is CASSGVRGASYGYTF. DNA for the CDR3: TGTGCCAGCAGCGGGGTGAGGGGCGCGAGCTATGGCTACACCTTC.

This rearrangement joins TRBV19 to TRBJ2-7; 8 bases agree with TRBD2. J gave up 2 bases and V 4 bases, and 4 bases lay outside the gene matches. The CDR3 runs to 14 residues. Germline CDR1 LNHDA, CDR2 SQIVND (reference sequence). This CDR3 is CASSTAGGTYEQYF. The CDR3 nucleotides read TGTGCCAGTAGTACTGCGGGGGGAACCTACGAGCAGTACTTC.

The rearrangement joins TRBV9 to TRBJ2-1; D is ambiguous. The CDR3 is 14 amino acids. The germline V gene has CDR1 SGDLS and CDR2 YYNGEE. The V end lost 0 bases, the J end lost 7 bases, and 11 bases lay between the germline ends. The CDR3 region is CASSVGTSINEQFF. The CDR3 DNA reads as TGTGCCAGCAGCGTAGGGACCTCAATTAATGAGCAGTTCTTC.

This clone was detected once. The CDR3 DNA is TGTGCCAGCAGCCATACAGGGAGGGGGTCCTACGAGCAGTACTTC. Translation gives CASSHTGRGSYEQYF. The V call is TRBV7-8, the J call TRBJ2-7; weak D call: TRBD2 (7 bases). This CDR3 has 15 residues. V lost 5 bases, J lost 1 base, and 15 bases lay in between. Looked up from germline, CDR1 is SGHVS and CDR2 is FQNEAQ.

The rearrangement uses TRBV2 and TRBJ2-7, with 13 bases that match TRBD2. The CDR3 runs 15 residues. The junction had 10 bases not matched to a gene; V was cut back by 7 bases and J by 7 bases. The germline gives CDR1 SNHLY, CDR2 FYNNEI. The CDR3 coding sequence is TGTGCCAGCACCCCAGGACTAGCGGGAGCCTGGGAGCAGTACTTC. Translation gives CASTPGLAGAWEQYF. Variable domain in full (rest from reference TRBV2 and TRBJ2-7): EPEVTQTPSHQVTQMGQEVILRCVPISNHLYFYWYRQILGQKVEFLVSFYNNEISEKSEIFDDQFSVERPDGSNFTLKIRSTKLEDSAMYFCASTPGLAGAWEQYFGPGTRLTVT.

The rearrangement links TRBV6-1 to TRBJ2-3; TRBD2 aligns across 13 bases. The length of the CDR3 is 20 residues. Germline-derived CDR1 and CDR2 are MNHNS and SASEGT. Germline trimming cut 0 bases from V and 2 bases from J; bases unmatched to any gene: 11. The CDR3 region is CASSEAMPTSGGTITDTQYF. Written as DNA, the CDR3 is TGTGCCAGCAGTGAAGCCATGCCGACTAGCGGGGGGACCATCACAGATACGCAGTATTTT.

V and J are TRBV6-1 and TRBJ2-7; 8 nucleotides line up with TRBD1. The CDR3 length is 14 residues. Germline loops: CDR1 MNHNS, CDR2 SASEGT. V dropped 6 bases and J dropped 4; count of bases not matched to a gene: 8. The CDR3 DNA reads TGTGCCAGCAGCCATCGGACAGGGTCTTACGAGCAGTACTTC. Protein product: CASSHRTGSYEQYF.

Regarding this clone: Other nucleotide sequences in the sample specify the same CDR3. The rearrangement uses TRBV6-6 and TRBJ2-2; D unclear. In germline, CDR1 is MNHNY, CDR2 SVGAGI (reference sequence). V shed 7 bases and J shed 2 bases, with 2 bases lying between them. The CDR3 loop spans 11 amino acids. The chain's CDR3 is CASTNTGELFF. The CDR3 region has the DNA TGTGCCAGCACCAACACCGGGGAGCTGTTTTTT.

This clone has just a few counts. The V call is TRBV5-6, the J call TRBJ1-2; D is possibly TRBD1 (5 bases). Germline CDR1 SGHDT, CDR2 YYEEEE. CDR3 length: 12 residues. The V gene lost 0 bases and the J gene lost 6 bases, with 6 bases spanning the gap. The CDR3 sequence is CASSLVGDGYTF. The CDR3 DNA reads as TGTGCCAGCAGCTTGGTGGGGGATGGCTACACCTTC.

The V call is TRBV4-1, the J call TRBJ1-4; no clear D. The CDR3 is 13 amino acids. The V end lost 3 bases, the J end lost 8 bases, and 10 bases lay between the germline ends. The germline CDR1 and CDR2 sequences are MGHRA and YSYEKL. Here the CDR3 DNA reads TGCGCCAGCAGCCACAACTCACGGGAAAAACTGTTTTTT. Translating it yields CASSHNSREKLFF.

The V and J genes are TRBV6-7 and TRBJ1-2; a weak D match, TRBD1 (5 bases). TRBV6-7 is an ORF, and what it does is uncertain. The CDR3 is 11 residues long. V was pared by 8 bases and J by 5 bases, with 9 bases between. The CDR3: CASGTFYGYTF. The CDR3 bases are TGTGCCAGCGGGACTTTTTATGGCTACACCTTC.

The chain has TRBV2 and TRBJ2-7; perhaps TRBD2 as D (6 bases). CDR3 length equals 15 residues. Looked up from germline, CDR1 is SNHLY and CDR2 is FYNNEI. Trimming shortened V by 10 bases and J by 0 bases, and 19 bases separated the two germline ends. The CDR3 nucleotides are TGTGCCACCCCGAGGAGGAGGGAGGACTCCTACGAGCAGTACTTC. Its translation: CATPRRREDSYEQYF.

The chain uses TRBV5-6 and TRBJ1-1, with a weak D call TRBD1 (5 bases). Germline-derived CDR1 and CDR2 are SGHDT and YYEEEE. The CDR3 contains 13 residues. Trimming shortened V by 1 base and J by 8 bases, and 12 bases separated the two germline ends. The CDR3 DNA follows: TGTGCCAGCAGCTTGTTGGGGGTGGAAGAAGCTTTCTTT. Protein: CASSLLGVEEAFF.

The J gene is TRBJ1-5, the V gene TRBV6-5; no reliable D call. The CDR3 runs 13 residues. Germline CDR1 reads MNHEY; CDR2 reads SVGAGI. V lost 0 bases and J lost 4, with 4 bases in between. The CDR3 loop reads CASSYSANQPQHF. CDR3 DNA sequence: TGTGCCAGCAGTTACTCGGCAAATCAGCCCCAGCATTTT.

This chain uses TRBV25-1 with TRBJ2-7; TRBD1 matches at 11 bases. Germline values: CDR1 MGHDK, CDR2 SYGVNS. V dropped 3 bases and J dropped 4; count of bases not matched to a gene: 5. This CDR3 spans 15 amino acids. This chain's CDR3 is CASSDPDRGLYEQYF. CDR3 nucleotides: TGTGCCAGCAGTGACCCGGACAGGGGGCTATACGAGCAGTACTTC.

The CDR3 bases are TGTGCCAGAAGCTCGGGACTAGCGGGAGTCTCCTCCTACAATGAGCAGTTCTTC. Amino acids: CARSSGLAGVSSYNEQFF. The V call is TRBV5-3, the J call TRBJ2-1; TRBD2 aligns across 14 bases. Being an ORF, TRBV5-3 has a function that is uncertain. The CDR3 contains 18 residues. V was pared by 3 bases and J by 0 bases, with 5 bases of the junction left unmatched.

The J gene is TRBJ2-5, the V gene TRBV6-6; tentative D call: TRBD2 (7 bases). Trimming removed 7 bases from V and 0 bases from J, with 18 bases in between. Germline CDR1 is MNHNY and CDR2 is SVGAGI (reference sequence). This CDR3 is built from 16 residues. CDR3 DNA sequence: TGTGCCAGCACGATCAATGGGGGGGGCTACCAAGAGACCCAGTACTTC. This encodes CASTINGGGYQETQYF.

This chain uses TRBV7-8 with TRBJ2-1; D unclear. Germline-derived CDR1 and CDR2 are SGHVS and FQNEAQ. CDR3 size: 12 residues. The V end was cut by 1 base, the J end by 12 bases, with 10 bases between. CDR3 sequence: CASSLGSGWQFF. The CDR3 DNA follows: TGTGCCAGCAGCTTAGGATCTGGGTGGCAGTTCTTC. The whole variable domain, filled in from reference TRBV7-8 and TRBJ2-1, reads GAGVSQSPRYKVAKRGQDVALRCDPISGHVSLFWYQQALGQGPEFLTYFQNEAQLDKSGLPSDRFFAERPEGSVSTLKIQRTQQEDSAVYLCASSLGSGWQFFGPGTRLTVL.

This rearrangement joins TRBV19 to TRBJ1-1; D not certain. CDR3 size: 14 residues. Looked up from germline, CDR1 is LNHDA and CDR2 is SQIVND (reference sequence). Deletions cut 5 bases from V and 0 bases from J, with 10 bases between. As DNA, the CDR3 is TGTGCCAGTAGTTCCTGGGCGGTGAACACTGAAGCTTTCTTT. Its protein product is CASSSWAVNTEAFF.

This chain links TRBV7-9 with TRBJ2-3; D is perhaps TRBD1 (6 bases). V dropped 5 bases and J dropped 2 bases, with 17 bases sitting between them. The length of the CDR3 is 16 residues. Germline V CDR1 and CDR2: SEHNR, FQNEAQ (reference sequence). The CDR3 spells CASSPGTTAPTDTQYF. In nucleotides, the CDR3 is TGTGCCAGCAGCCCCGGGACAACCGCCCCCACAGATACGCAGTATTTT.

The J gene is TRBJ2-1, the V gene TRBV9; 11 positions match TRBD1. The germline CDR1 and CDR2 sequences are SGDLS and YYNGEE. This CDR3 comprises 15 residues. The V and J ends lost 2 bases and 6 bases, in that order; junction bases with no gene match: 4. As DNA, the CDR3 is TGTGCCAGCAGCGTTGCTGGGACAGGGGGCAATGAGCAGTTCTTC. The encoded protein is CASSVAGTGGNEQFF.